A single sample is the source of the 13 T cell receptor beta chains below, sequenced in a study of blood T cell repertoires in COVID-19. Libraries were prepared by immunoSEQ multiplex PCR; TCRdb keeps only in-frame clonotypes and omits some of them. The sample lists hundreds of thousands of clones, approximately 91% seen once, with over 9% in the top ten. Material for sequencing was PBMCs or T cells enriched from blood (not recorded which). All receptors derive from a woman aged 40 to 50 who had recovered from COVID-19.

The V call is TRBV19, the J call TRBJ1-5; 8 bases line up with TRBD1. CDR1 is LNHDA, CDR2 SQIVND, per germline (reference sequence). V was clipped by 7 bases and J by 0 bases; unmatched bases: 8. The CDR3 length is 16 residues. As DNA, the CDR3 is TGTGCCAGTAAAATAGGGACAGGCAATAGCAATCAGCCCCAGCATTTT. Protein product: CASKIGTGNSNQPQHF.

The V call is TRBV5-4, the J call TRBJ2-2; the match to TRBD1 covers 8 bases. The V segment lost 4 bases and the J segment 1 base; nucleotides outside the gene matches: 6. The CDR3 runs 16 residues. Germline-derived CDR1 and CDR2 are SGHNT and YYREEE (reference sequence). The CDR3 loop is CASSDRDRKNTGELFF. CDR3 nucleotide sequence: TGTGCCAGCAGCGACCGGGACAGGAAGAACACCGGGGAGCTGTTTTTT.

CDR3 nucleotides: TGTGCCTGGAGTCCCGGGGGCAATCAGCCCCAGCATTTT. Translating it yields CAWSPGGNQPQHF. The chain recombines TRBV30 with TRBJ1-5; D is uncertain. Germline-derived CDR1 and CDR2 are GTSNPN and SVGIG (reference sequence). This CDR3 has 13 residues. With 2 bases removed from V and 2 bases from J, the gap between germline ends came to 7 bases.

CDR3 residues: CASSFGSGWTQYF. CDR3 in DNA: TGTGCCAGCAGTTTTGGTTCAGGGTGGACCCAGTACTTC. The chain is built from TRBV12-3 or TRBV12-4 and TRBJ2-5, with D maybe TRBD1 (5 bases). Trimming stripped 3 bases from V and 7 bases from J, with 12 bases between. The length of the CDR3 is 13 residues.

The CDR3 reads CASSPTGGVQETQYF. Here the CDR3 DNA reads TGTGCCAGTAGTCCGACAGGGGGGGTTCAAGAGACCCAGTACTTC. The J gene is TRBJ2-5, the V gene TRBV19; 9 bases are shared with TRBD1. Trimming cost V 5 bases and J 2 bases; bases outside gene matches: 6. Germline values: CDR1 LNHDA, CDR2 SQIVND (reference sequence). This CDR3 has 15 amino acids.

The V and J genes are TRBV10-3 and TRBJ1-3, with D possibly being TRBD1 (5 bases). Germline V gene lookup returns CDR1 ENHRY and CDR2 SYGVKD. The CDR3 loop spans 16 amino acids. V lost 1 base and J lost 0, with 10 bases in between. The CDR3 spells CAISEYPQDSGNTIYF. In DNA form, the CDR3 reads TGTGCCATCAGTGAGTACCCACAGGACTCTGGAAACACCATATATTTT.

This chain uses TRBV9 with TRBJ2-7, with no clear D. Germline V gene data show CDR1 as SGDLS and CDR2 as YYNGEE. With 4 bases removed from V and 6 bases from J, the gap between germline ends came to 11 bases. The CDR3 loop spans 12 amino acids. The CDR3 DNA reads TGTGCCAGCAGCCAGCTCCGAGGCGAGCAGTACTTC. Its translation: CASSQLRGEQYF.

The chain combines TRBV10-3 with TRBJ2-7; weak D call: TRBD2 (6 bases). Trimming stripped 3 bases from V and 0 bases from J, with 12 bases between. Germline-derived CDR1 and CDR2 are ENHRY and SYGVKD. The CDR3 consists of 15 residues. For the CDR3, the DNA is TGTGCCATCAGTGACGGCGGGACGAGCTCCTACGAGCAGTACTTC. It specifies CAISDGGTSSYEQYF.

The CDR3 region has the DNA TGTGCCACCAGTGACCCCAGTGGAGGGCGGTATGGCTACACCTTC. Amino acids: CATSDPSGGRYGYTF. The chain employs TRBV24-1 and TRBJ1-2; D not certain. Germline CDR1 reads KGHDR; CDR2 reads SFDVKD. Deletions cut 4 bases from V and 5 bases from J, with 16 bases between. The CDR3 runs 15 residues.

A single count supports this clone. This chain links TRBV10-3 with TRBJ1-2; D gene unclear. Germline V lookup: CDR1 ENHRY, CDR2 SYGVKD. The germline V and J ends were trimmed by 0 bases and 8 bases, with 13 bases remaining between them. The CDR3 runs 14 residues. The CDR3 reads CAISESSRVSGYTF. For the CDR3, the DNA is TGTGCCATCAGTGAGTCTTCGCGGGTAAGCGGCTACACCTTC.

Note on this clone: Other DNA sequences in the same sample also yield this CDR3. The chain has TRBV19 and TRBJ1-5; D possibly corresponds to TRBD1 (6 bases). The CDR3 runs to 13 residues. Germline values: CDR1 LNHDA, CDR2 SQIVND (reference sequence). The V and J ends lost 3 bases and 6 bases respectively, with 9 bases between them. This CDR3 reads CASSIVQGQPQHF. CDR3 nucleotides: TGTGCCAGTAGTATCGTACAGGGTCAGCCCCAGCATTTT.

This rearrangement joins TRBV6-5 to TRBJ2-7; 7 nucleotides agree with TRBD2. Germline V lookup: CDR1 MNHEY, CDR2 SVGAGI. The CDR3 extends over 15 amino acids. The trim removed 8 bases at V and 3 bases at J, leaving 13 bases unmatched. CDR3 sequence: CASSPTGTTNYEQYF. CDR3 nucleotide sequence: TGTGCCAGCTCCCCAACCGGGACTACCAACTACGAGCAGTACTTC.

This clone came up once. The CDR3 is CASSLGQGFAEAFF. DNA for the CDR3: TGTGCCAGCAGCTTAGGGCAGGGGTTTGCTGAAGCTTTCTTT. The chain employs TRBV7-9 and TRBJ1-1; TRBD1 might be the D (6 bases). Germline CDR1 SEHNR, CDR2 FQNEAQ (reference sequence). The CDR3 spans 14 residues. Deletions cut 1 base from V and 6 bases from J, with 12 bases between.